Shown below are 24 T cell receptor beta chains from a single sample sequenced in a study of control samples from healthy donors and cancer patients. Measured with immunoSEQ multiplex PCR; TCRdb has only the in-frame clones, and not every one. The sample records around 140,000 clones, roughly 89% being singletons. The sample taken for sequencing was blood. The receptor set was obtained from a man aged 18 to 30 in good health.

This chain uses TRBV2 with TRBJ1-2; 7 nucleotides line up with TRBD1. Per the germline V gene, CDR1 is SNHLY and CDR2 is FYNNEI. The CDR3 length is 14 residues. The V gene end was trimmed by 4 bases and the J gene end by 5 bases; junction bases not matched to a gene: 7. Here the CDR3 reads CASSVGDRGYGYTF. CDR3 coding DNA: TGTGCCAGCAGTGTGGGGGACAGAGGTTATGGCTACACCTTC.

The chain couples TRBV5-1 to TRBJ1-4; 9 bases match TRBD1. The CDR3 consists of 15 residues. The germline V gene encodes CDR1 SGHRS and CDR2 YFSETQ. V lost 3 bases, J lost 6 bases, and 6 bases stayed unmatched. The CDR3 DNA is TGCGCCAGCAGCTACGACAGGGGGAGGGATGAAAAACTGTTTTTT. Translating gives CASSYDRGRDEKLFF.

This clone was recorded a few times. The CDR3 sequence: CASSLYIRGQPQHF. The CDR3 DNA is TGTGCCAGCAGCTTATATATCCGGGGGCAGCCCCAGCATTTT. V usage is TRBV5-5 and J usage is TRBJ1-5, with D possibly TRBD1 on 5 matching bases. Trimming stripped 2 bases from V and 7 bases from J, with 13 bases between. This CDR3 comprises 14 residues. CDR1 is SGHKS and CDR2 is YYEKEE in the germline V gene (reference sequence).

The V gene is TRBV7-2, the J gene TRBJ2-3; tentatively, D is TRBD1 (5 bases). V dropped 5 bases and J dropped 0 bases, with 18 bases sitting between them. Germline V CDR1 and CDR2: SGHTA, FQGNSA. There are 17 residues in the CDR3. The CDR3: CASSRLEAGISTDTQYF. The CDR3 DNA sequence: TGTGCCAGCAGCCGTCTCGAAGCAGGGATTAGCACAGATACGCAGTATTTT. Full variable domain (outside the CDR3, taken from reference TRBV7-2 and TRBJ2-3): GAGVSQSPSNKVTEKGKDVELRCDPISGHTALYWYRQSLGQGLEFLIYFQGNSAPDKSGLPSDRFSAERTGGSVSTLTIQRTQQEDSAVYLCASSRLEAGISTDTQYFGPGTRLTVL.

This clone was detected once. V is TRBV5-5 and J is TRBJ1-2; D remains unclear. This CDR3 contains 14 residues. Germline V lookup: CDR1 SGHKS, CDR2 YYEKEE (reference sequence). Trimming removed 2 bases from V and 1 base from J, with 9 bases in between. CDR3 coding DNA: TGTGCCAGCAGCTTTGAATCGGTTAACTATGGCTACACCTTC. This codes for CASSFESVNYGYTF.

V is TRBV19 and J is TRBJ2-3; the match to TRBD1 covers 11 bases. The CDR3 is 14 amino acids. Trimming at V came to 5 bases and at J to 4 bases, leaving 2 bases not matched to a gene. Germline CDR1 is LNHDA and CDR2 is SQIVND (reference sequence). The CDR3 nucleotides are TGTGCCAGTAGTTCGGGACAGGGGGCAGATACGCAGTATTTT. As protein: CASSSGQGADTQYF.

The genes are TRBV7-2 and TRBJ1-4, with 8 bases matching TRBD1. From germline, CDR1 is SGHTA and CDR2 FQGNSA. J gave up 2 bases and V 5 bases, and 4 bases lay outside the gene matches. This CDR3 is built from 15 residues. CDR3 nucleotide sequence: TGTGCCAGCAGCCCCACAGGGGGGACTAATGAAAAACTGTTTTTT. This codes for CASSPTGGTNEKLFF.

The rearrangement links TRBV6-5 to TRBJ1-6; D gene unclear. V shed 0 bases and J shed 13 bases, with 10 bases lying between them. The CDR3 loop spans 13 amino acids. CDR1 and CDR2 from the germline V gene are MNHEY and SVGAGI. The CDR3 DNA reads as TGTGCCAGCAGTTACTCCTCCGGGAGGCCCCTCCACTTT. Its translation is CASSYSSGRPLHF.

The rearrangement uses TRBV19 and TRBJ1-1, with TRBD1 identical over 7 bases. Per the germline V gene, CDR1 is LNHDA and CDR2 is SQIVND (reference sequence). This CDR3 region has 13 residues. The ends lost 9 bases at V and 2 bases at J; junction bases unmatched: 6. CDR3 residues: CASGGQLNTEAFF. In nucleotides, the CDR3 is TGTGCCAGCGGGGGACAGCTTAACACTGAAGCTTTCTTT.

The chain employs TRBV4-2 and TRBJ2-7; 8 nucleotides match TRBD1. Losses at the gene ends were 4 bases for V and 6 bases for J; bases not matched to a gene: 5. CDR1 LGHNA and CDR2 YNFKEQ come from the germline V gene. The CDR3 length is 13 residues. In DNA form, the CDR3 reads TGTGCCAGCAGCCCCACGACAGGGGCCGAGCAGTACTTC. Translated: CASSPTTGAEQYF.

CDR3 bases: TGTGCCAGCAGGCGGACAGGGAGCTCCTACGAGCAGTACTTC. Amino acids: CASRRTGSSYEQYF. V and J are TRBV4-2 and TRBJ2-7; 8 bases agree with TRBD1. The CDR3 spans 14 residues. The ends lost 6 bases at V and 0 bases at J; junction bases unmatched: 4. The germline gives CDR1 LGHNA, CDR2 YNFKEQ.

The CDR3, as DNA: TGTGCCAGCAGCACCGGGGGAGTGGGCACAGATACGCAGTATTTT. The encoded protein is CASSTGGVGTDTQYF. V usage is TRBV7-6 and J usage is TRBJ2-3, with a weak D call TRBD2 (6 bases). The CDR3 consists of 15 residues. Germline CDR1 SGHVS, CDR2 FNYEAQ. Trimming cost V 5 bases and J 1 base, with 13 bases left between them.

This chain uses TRBV12-3 or TRBV12-4 with TRBJ2-2, with 12 positions matching TRBD2. This CDR3 has 13 amino acids. V dropped 4 bases and J dropped 13; count of bases not matched to a gene: 4. The CDR3 loop reads CASSWLAGGLLFF. CDR3 DNA sequence: TGTGCCAGCAGTTGGCTAGCGGGGGGGCTGCTGTTTTTT.

The J gene is TRBJ2-7, the V gene TRBV28, with 7 bases identical to TRBD2. Germline-derived CDR1 and CDR2 are MDHEN and SYDVKM. With V trimmed by 3 bases and J by 2 bases, 16 bases remained unmatched. The CDR3 is made up of 18 amino acids. This chain's CDR3 is CASSFLVKAGTTTYEQYF. CDR3 in DNA: TGTGCCAGCAGTTTCTTGGTAAAGGCCGGGACTACAACCTACGAGCAGTACTTC.

The chain has TRBV6-5 and TRBJ2-5; 8 nucleotides agree with TRBD1. V lost 6 bases to trimming and J lost 3 bases; unmatched junction nucleotides: 6. The CDR3 extends over 14 amino acids. Per the germline V gene, CDR1 is MNHEY and CDR2 is SVGAGI. Here the CDR3 reads CASRPGQGKETQYF. CDR3 bases: TGTGCCAGCAGACCCGGACAGGGAAAAGAGACCCAGTACTTC.

This clone has a single count. This rearrangement joins TRBV29-1 to TRBJ1-1; D is undetermined. The ends were cut back, 7 bases at V and 4 bases at J, with 19 bases in the middle. This CDR3 comprises 14 residues. CDR1 is SQVTM, CDR2 ANQGSEA, per germline. The CDR3 is CSAQGPKGSTEAFF. The CDR3 bases are TGCAGCGCCCAAGGACCGAAAGGGAGCACTGAAGCTTTCTTT.

The rearrangement joins TRBV28 to TRBJ1-5; 9 nucleotides line up with TRBD1. After removal of 5 bases from V and 3 bases from J, the junction contained 5 bases not matched to a gene. The germline gives CDR1 MDHEN, CDR2 SYDVKM. This CDR3 has 15 residues. The CDR3 DNA is TGTGCCAGCAGTCGAGGACAGGGGTCCAATCAGCCCCAGCATTTT. Translated: CASSRGQGSNQPQHF.

This clone is a singleton in its sample. This chain joins TRBV6-1 and TRBJ1-6, with 8 bases identical to TRBD1. This CDR3 contains 18 residues. V lost 1 base, J lost 4 bases, and 9 bases stayed unmatched. Germline V lookup: CDR1 MNHNS, CDR2 SASEGT. The CDR3 bases are TGTGCCAGCAGTGAAGGGGTAGGGCAGGGGGCTTATAATTCACCCCTCCACTTT. This gives the protein CASSEGVGQGAYNSPLHF.

V is TRBV7-2 and J is TRBJ2-7, with D unclear. Germline CDR1 and CDR2: SGHTA and FQGNSA. The CDR3 runs 15 residues. V gave up 2 bases and J gave up 4 bases, with 15 bases separating them. CDR3 sequence (DNA): TGTGCCAGCAGCTTATCCCCTAACACCATATACGAGCAGTACTTC. Residues: CASSLSPNTIYEQYF.

The V and J genes are TRBV19 and TRBJ2-7; tentative D call: TRBD2 (7 bases). V was pared by 3 bases and J by 3 bases, with 15 bases between. The CDR3 loop spans 15 amino acids. The germline V gene encodes CDR1 LNHDA and CDR2 SQIVND (reference sequence). The CDR3 is CASSIRGGGIYEQYF. In DNA form, the CDR3 reads TGTGCCAGTAGTATTCGGGGAGGGGGGATCTACGAGCAGTACTTC.

The chain links TRBV6-5 to TRBJ1-1; D might be TRBD1 (5 bases). V was cut by 0 bases and J by 6 bases, with 8 bases left in between. CDR1 and CDR2 (germline): MNHEY, SVGAGI. There are 13 residues in the CDR3. The CDR3 reads CASSYSGQAEAFF. The CDR3 DNA follows: TGTGCCAGCAGTTACTCGGGGCAGGCTGAAGCTTTCTTT.

This rearrangement joins TRBV6-5 to TRBJ1-2; 10 nucleotides match TRBD1. V lost 8 bases to trimming and J lost 6 bases; unmatched junction nucleotides: 12. Germline CDR1 and CDR2: MNHEY and SVGAGI. This CDR3 comprises 15 residues. The CDR3 here is CASLEDRGRRDGYTF. DNA for the CDR3: TGTGCCAGCCTCGAAGACAGGGGGCGAAGGGATGGCTACACCTTC.

The rearrangement joins TRBV18 to TRBJ2-1; the D is unclear. The CDR3 loop spans 14 amino acids. Germline V gene sequence: CDR1 KGHSH, CDR2 LQKENI. V lost 3 bases to trimming and J lost 3 bases, with 9 bases between them. CDR3: CASSPTKGYNEQFF. CDR3 coding DNA: TGTGCCAGCTCACCGACAAAAGGCTACAATGAGCAGTTCTTC.

The chain uses TRBV7-9 and TRBJ2-7, with TRBD1 identical over 8 bases. The V gene end was trimmed by 2 bases and the J gene end by 3 bases; junction bases not matched to a gene: 6. Germline loops: CDR1 SEHNR, CDR2 FQNEAQ (reference sequence). This CDR3 contains 15 residues. CDR3 nucleotides: TGTGCCAGCAGCTTATTTCCAGGGGGCTTCTACGAGCAGTACTTC. Encoded protein: CASSLFPGGFYEQYF.